This T cell receptor (beta chain) was sequenced during a study of neurological immune-mediated disorders. Study results and caveats: CDR3 amino acid sequences found in expanded clones were never shared across subjects, suggesting private repertoires in all groups. Multiple sclerosis patients had less TCR clonal expansion than even healthy controls, unlike HTLV-1-associated myelopathy.

From 2 million PBMCs stored at -80 C, the unsorted libraries were generated. The germline CDR1 and CDR2 sequences are SGHTA and FQGNSA. The length of the CDR3 is 13 residues. V was clipped by 10 bases and J by 12 bases, with 22 bases between them. This clonotype was seen repeatedly, ten times or more. Its antigen is as yet unknown. 5'RACE employing 10-nucleotide random UMIs yielded the cDNA. TCRdb analysed the 5' RACE reads with MiXCR anew, one entry per CDR3 protein. The sample contains 50,000 or so distinct CDR3 sequences, more than 20% of which appear only once. This chain connects TRBV7-2 to TRBJ2-1; possible D gene TRBD2, 7 bases. The source is a woman in her 70s in good health. Sequenced: PBMCs. CDR3 nucleotide sequence: TGTGCCAAAGGGGGGGGACCCACAGTGGGGCAGTTCTTC. Encoded protein: CAKGGGPTVGQFF.